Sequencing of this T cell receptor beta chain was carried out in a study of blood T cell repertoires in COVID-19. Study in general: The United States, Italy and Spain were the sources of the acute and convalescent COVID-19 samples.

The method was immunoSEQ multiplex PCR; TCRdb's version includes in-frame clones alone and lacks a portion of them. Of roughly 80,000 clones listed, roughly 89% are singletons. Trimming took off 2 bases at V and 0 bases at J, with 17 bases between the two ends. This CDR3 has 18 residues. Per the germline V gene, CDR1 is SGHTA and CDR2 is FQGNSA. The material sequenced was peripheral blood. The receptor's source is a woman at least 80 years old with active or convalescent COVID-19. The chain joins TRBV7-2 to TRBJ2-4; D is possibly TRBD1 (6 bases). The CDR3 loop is CASSLPGHRDLAKNIQYF. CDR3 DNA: TGTGCCAGCAGCTTACCGGGACACCGAGACTTAGCCAAAAACATTCAGTACTTC.